This T cell receptor beta chain was sequenced during a study of shared clonotypes between healthy human individuals. Source study methods: Quality scores were absent from the junction-only immunoSEQ sequences, so filtering differed. Data came from immunoSEQ multiplex PCR; TCRdb stores just in-frame clones and leaves some out. That table is the source of V, J and clone size, and D and trimming were worked out from the DNA. The sample lists roughly 700,000 clones, about 92% occurring once. Overall study results and limits: Among donors, clonotype sharing was expected to be affected by sequencing depth.

This clone was seen just once. Its target is not known. The CDR3 contains 15 residues. Germline V lookup: CDR1 MDHEN, CDR2 SYDVKM. The trim removed 1 base at V and 5 bases at J, leaving 5 bases unmatched. V is TRBV28 and J is TRBJ2-5, with 9 bases aligning to TRBD1. The sequence was collected from a man aged 18 to 35 in good health. Some clones in this sample may be carry-over from other donors' samples. Sequenced sample: memory CD8+ T cells from PBMCs. The subset was: CD45RO+ cells pooled with CCR7-negative TemRA cells. The CDR3 bases are TGTGCCAGCAGTTTATTAACAGGGGGCGGGGAGACCCAGTACTTC. The encoded protein is CASSLLTGGGETQYF.